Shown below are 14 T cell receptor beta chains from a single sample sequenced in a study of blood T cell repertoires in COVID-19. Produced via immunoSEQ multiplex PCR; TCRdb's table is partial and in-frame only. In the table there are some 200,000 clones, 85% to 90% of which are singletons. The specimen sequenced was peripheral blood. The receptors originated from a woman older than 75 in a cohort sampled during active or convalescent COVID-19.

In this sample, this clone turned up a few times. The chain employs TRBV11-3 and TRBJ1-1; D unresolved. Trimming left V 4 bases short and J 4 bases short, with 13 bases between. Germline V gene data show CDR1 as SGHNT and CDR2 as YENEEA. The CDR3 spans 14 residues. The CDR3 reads CASSSVHATTEAFF. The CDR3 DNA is TGTGCCAGCAGCTCTGTTCACGCTACCACTGAAGCTTTCTTT.

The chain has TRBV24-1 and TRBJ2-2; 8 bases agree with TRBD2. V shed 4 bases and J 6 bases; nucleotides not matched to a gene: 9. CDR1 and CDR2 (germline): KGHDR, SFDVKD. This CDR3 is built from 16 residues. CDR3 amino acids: CATSDPLAGLAGELFF. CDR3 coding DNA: TGTGCCACCAGTGACCCGTTAGCGGGGCTGGCCGGGGAGCTGTTTTTT.

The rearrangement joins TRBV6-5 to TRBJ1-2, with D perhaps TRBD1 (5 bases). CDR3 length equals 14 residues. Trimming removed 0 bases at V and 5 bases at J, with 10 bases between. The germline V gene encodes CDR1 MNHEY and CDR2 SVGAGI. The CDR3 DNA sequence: TGTGCCAGCAGTTACTCGAACAGGAAGTATGGCTACACCTTC. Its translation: CASSYSNRKYGYTF.

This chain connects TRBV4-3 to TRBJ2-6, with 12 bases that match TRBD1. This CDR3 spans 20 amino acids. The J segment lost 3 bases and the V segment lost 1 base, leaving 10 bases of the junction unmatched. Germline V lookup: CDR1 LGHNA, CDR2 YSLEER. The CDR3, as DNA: TGCGCCAGCAGCCAAGGGGGGCCCGGGACAGGGGGCATTGGGGCCAACGTCCTGACTTTC. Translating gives CASSQGGPGTGGIGANVLTF.

The CDR3 is CASSASSGDTEAFF. CDR3 sequence (DNA): TGTGCCAGCAGCGCAAGTTCAGGGGACACTGAAGCTTTCTTT. The rearrangement joins TRBV9 to TRBJ1-1; D perhaps matches TRBD1 (6 bases). Germline lookup yields CDR1 SGDLS and CDR2 YYNGEE. The germline V and J ends were trimmed by 3 bases and 3 bases, with 12 bases remaining between them. The CDR3 spans 14 residues.

The CDR3 DNA sequence: TGTGCCAGCTCACCAGGATCGGGAGAGAGCGAAAGCTATGGCTACACCTTC. It is translated as CASSPGSGESESYGYTF. The gene calls are TRBV18 and TRBJ1-2; the D is unclear. CDR1 and CDR2 from the germline V gene are KGHSH and LQKENI. V was cut by 2 bases and J by 4 bases, with 20 bases left in between. The CDR3 is 17 amino acids.

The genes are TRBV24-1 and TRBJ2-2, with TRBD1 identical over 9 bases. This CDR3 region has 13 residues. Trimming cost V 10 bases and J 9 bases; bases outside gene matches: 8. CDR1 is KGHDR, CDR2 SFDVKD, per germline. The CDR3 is CATGTGSARELFF. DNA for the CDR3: TGTGCCACGGGGACAGGGTCGGCTCGGGAGCTGTTTTTT.

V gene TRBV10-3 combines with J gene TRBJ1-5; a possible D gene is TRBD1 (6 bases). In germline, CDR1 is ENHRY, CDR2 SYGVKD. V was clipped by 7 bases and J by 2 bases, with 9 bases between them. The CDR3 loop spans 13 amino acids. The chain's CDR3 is CAITQGRNQPQHF. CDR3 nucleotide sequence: TGTGCCATCACCCAGGGGCGCAATCAGCCCCAGCATTTT.

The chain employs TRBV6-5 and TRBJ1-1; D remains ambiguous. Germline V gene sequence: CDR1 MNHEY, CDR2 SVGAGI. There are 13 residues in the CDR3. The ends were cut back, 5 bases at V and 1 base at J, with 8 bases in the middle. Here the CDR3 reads CASSTPRNTEAFF. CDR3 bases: TGTGCCAGCAGTACACCAAGGAACACTGAAGCTTTCTTT.

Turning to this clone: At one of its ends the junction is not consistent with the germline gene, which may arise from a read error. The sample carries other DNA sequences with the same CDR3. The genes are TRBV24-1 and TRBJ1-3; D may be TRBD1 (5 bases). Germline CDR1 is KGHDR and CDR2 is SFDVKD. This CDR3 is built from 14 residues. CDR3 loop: CATSSRVSGNTIYF. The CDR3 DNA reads TGCGCCACCAGCTCCAGGGTGTCAGGAAACACCATATATTTT.

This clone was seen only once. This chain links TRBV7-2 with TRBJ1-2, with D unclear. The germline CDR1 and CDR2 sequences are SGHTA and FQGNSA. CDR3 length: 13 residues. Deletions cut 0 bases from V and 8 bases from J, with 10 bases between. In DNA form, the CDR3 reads TGTGCCAGCAGCTTAGCGACGGGTTTGGGCTACACCTTC. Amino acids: CASSLATGLGYTF.

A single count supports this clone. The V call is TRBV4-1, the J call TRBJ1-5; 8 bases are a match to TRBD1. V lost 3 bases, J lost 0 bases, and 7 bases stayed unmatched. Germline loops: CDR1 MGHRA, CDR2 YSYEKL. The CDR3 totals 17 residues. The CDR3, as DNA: TGCGCCAGCAGCCAGGGCAGGGGGCTTCGTAGCAATCAGCCCCAGCATTTT. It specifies CASSQGRGLRSNQPQHF.

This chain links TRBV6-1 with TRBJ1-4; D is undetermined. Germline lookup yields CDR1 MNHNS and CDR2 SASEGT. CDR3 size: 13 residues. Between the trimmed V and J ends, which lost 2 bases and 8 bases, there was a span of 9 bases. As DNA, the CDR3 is TGTGCCAGCAGTGAAACATCGCGGGAAAAACTGTTTTTT. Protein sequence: CASSETSREKLFF.

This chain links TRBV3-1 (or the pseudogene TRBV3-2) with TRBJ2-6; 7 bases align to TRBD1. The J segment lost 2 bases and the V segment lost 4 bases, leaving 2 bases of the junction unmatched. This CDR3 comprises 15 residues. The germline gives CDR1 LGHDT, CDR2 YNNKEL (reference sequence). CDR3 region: CASSLTGAGANVLTF. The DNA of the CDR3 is TGTGCCAGCAGCCTCACAGGGGCTGGGGCCAACGTCCTGACTTTC.